What follows are 2 T cell receptor beta chains derived from one specimen sequenced in a study of CD8 T cells in ankylosing spondylitis. Antigens of these TCRs are unknown. Broader study findings: A motif in TCR beta, a set of several highly homologous variants, appeared characteristic of ankylosing spondylitis blood.

Each CDR3 protein is one row after TCRdb ran MiXCR on the 5' RACE reads. The sample lists fewer than 750,000 distinct CDR3 sequences, around a fifth seen once, with roughly a fifth in the top ten. The sample taken for sequencing was blood, either unsorted or a sorted T cell fraction (not recorded which). The source of these receptors is a male donor with ankylosing spondylitis.

This clonotype has at least ten counts. The chain recombines TRBV7-9 with TRBJ2-1, with D unresolved. Deletions cut 7 bases from V and 0 bases from J, with 13 bases between. Germline V CDR1 and CDR2: SEHNR, FQNEAQ (reference sequence). The length of the CDR3 is 15 residues. CDR3 nucleotide sequence: TGTGCCAGCATCGCGGAAGGGATCTCCTACAATGAGCAGTTCTTC. Its translation: CASIAEGISYNEQFF. The variable domain in full, with the rest retrieved from reference TRBV7-9 and TRBJ2-1, is DTGVSQNPRHKITKRGQNVTFRCDPISEHNRLYWYRQTLGQGPEFLTYFQNEAQLEKSRLLSDRFSAERPKGSFSTLEIQRTEQGDSAMYLCASIAEGISYNEQFFGPGTRLTVL.

This clonotype was detected once. This rearrangement joins TRBV21-1 to TRBJ2-7; the table's D gene call, TRBD1, was not cross checked with the DNA. TRBV21-1 has pseudogene status. The CDR3 runs 15 residues. CDR3 coding DNA: TGTGCCAGCAGCAAAGAGGGCGACAGGGGCTACGAGCAGTACTTC. Protein: CASSKEGDRGYEQYF.